This TCR beta chain was captured in a study of T cell changes during pregnancy in multiple sclerosis. This clone was seen just once. The junction had 4 bases not matched to a gene; V was cut back by 4 bases and J by 2 bases. From germline, CDR1 is SEHNR and CDR2 FQNEAQ (reference sequence). There are 15 residues in the CDR3. The assay was immunoSEQ multiplex PCR, and TCRdb's table has in-frame clones only and misses some. The table records roughly 51,000 clones, 94% of them present only once. The sequences come from CD8+ T cells from peripheral blood mononuclear cells, collected before pregnancy. The source is a female donor with multiple sclerosis, enrolled in a pregnancy study. This chain joins TRBV7-9 and TRBJ1-5, with TRBD1 matching 8 bases. The CDR3 DNA reads TGTGCCAGCAGCTCTACGACAGGGGGCAATCAGCCCCAGCATTTT. Its translation: CASSSTTGGNQPQHF. Full variable domain (rest looked up from reference TRBV7-9 and TRBJ1-5): DTGVSQNPRHKITKRGQNVTFRCDPISEHNRLYWYRQTLGQGPEFLTYFQNEAQLEKSRLLSDRFSAERPKGSFSTLEIQRTEQGDSAMYLCASSSTTGGNQPQHFGDGTRLSIL.